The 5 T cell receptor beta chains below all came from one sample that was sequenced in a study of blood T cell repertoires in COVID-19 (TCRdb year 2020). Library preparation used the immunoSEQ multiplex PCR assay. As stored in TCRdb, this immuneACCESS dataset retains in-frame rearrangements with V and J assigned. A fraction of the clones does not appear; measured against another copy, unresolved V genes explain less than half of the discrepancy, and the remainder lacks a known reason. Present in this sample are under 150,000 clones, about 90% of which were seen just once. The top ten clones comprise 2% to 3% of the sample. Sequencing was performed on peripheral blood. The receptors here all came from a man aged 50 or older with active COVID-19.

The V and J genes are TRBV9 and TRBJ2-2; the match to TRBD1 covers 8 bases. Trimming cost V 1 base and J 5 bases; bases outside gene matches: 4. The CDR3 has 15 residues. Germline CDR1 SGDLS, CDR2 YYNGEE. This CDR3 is CASSVSTGGTGELFF. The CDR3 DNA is TGTGCCAGCAGCGTATCCACAGGGGGTACCGGGGAGCTGTTTTTT.

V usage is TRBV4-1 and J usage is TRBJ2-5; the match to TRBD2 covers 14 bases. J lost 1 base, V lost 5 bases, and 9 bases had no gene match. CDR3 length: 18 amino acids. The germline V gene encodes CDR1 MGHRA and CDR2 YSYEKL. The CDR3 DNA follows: TGCGCCAGCAGCGCTTCCTCCGGGACTAGCGGGGGCCAAGAGACCCAGTACTTC. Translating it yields CASSASSGTSGGQETQYF.

CDR3 nucleotides: TGCGCCAGCGTACGGGATAGCAATCAGCCCCAGCATTTT. Residues: CASVRDSNQPQHF. The V gene is TRBV23-1, the J gene TRBJ1-5; D is ambiguous. TRBV23-1 is filed as an ORF, its function uncertain. Trimming left V 8 bases short and J 0 bases short, with 8 bases between. The CDR3 is 13 residues long.

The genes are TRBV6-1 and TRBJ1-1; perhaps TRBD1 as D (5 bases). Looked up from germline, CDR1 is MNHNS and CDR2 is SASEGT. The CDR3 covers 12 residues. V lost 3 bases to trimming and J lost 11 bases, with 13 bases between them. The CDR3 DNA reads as TGTGCCAGCAGTGACAGGGTTAAGGAGGCTTTCTTT. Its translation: CASSDRVKEAFF.

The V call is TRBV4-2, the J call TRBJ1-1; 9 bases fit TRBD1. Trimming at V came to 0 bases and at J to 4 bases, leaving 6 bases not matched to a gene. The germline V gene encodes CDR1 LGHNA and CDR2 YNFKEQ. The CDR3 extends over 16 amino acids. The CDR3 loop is CASSQDVGTGSTEAFF. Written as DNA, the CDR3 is TGTGCCAGCAGCCAAGATGTTGGGACAGGGAGCACTGAAGCTTTCTTT.